The rows below give T cell receptor beta chains drawn from one sample of a study of OX40 agonist ivuxolimab in advanced cancers. The protocol was immunoSEQ multiplex PCR, while the TCRdb copy is restricted to in-frame clones and leaves out a portion. The table has tens of thousands of clones, roughly 90% seen once; the top ten hold around 2.6%. The sample here was CD4+ or CD8+ T cells sorted from blood, taken in a trial of the OX40 agonist ivuxolimab. These receptors all come from an adult with an advanced solid tumor such as melanoma, head and neck, liver or kidney cancer. Each CDR3 is given with its conserved first and last residue. Each record gives: V gene, clone size, D gene, J gene, CDR3 DNA, CDR3 protein. A D gene is named only where the DNA matches it firmly. A row's size may be missing; if present it is once, few, many or a size class.

>TRBV21-1|-|-|TRBJ2-5
TGTGCCAGCAGCAAAGCAAGTCCCAGGGGGAAGTCGGAGACCCAGTACTTC
CASSKASPRGKSETQYF
>TRBV18|-|TRBD1|TRBJ1-2
TGTGCCAGCTCACGCGGGACAGACTACACCTTC
CASSRGTDYTF
>TRBV30|-|TRBD1|TRBJ2-5
TGTGCCTGGAGTTTTACAGGGGGGAGAGGAGAGACCCAGTACTTC
CAWSFTGGRGETQYF
>TRBV19|-|TRBD2|TRBJ2-1
TGTGCCAGTACCCAACCTGGACTAGCCGGTGAGCAGTTCTTC
CASTQPGLAGEQFF
>TRBV6-6|-|TRBD1|TRBJ2-7
TGTGCCAGCAGACGGACAGGGAGCTCCTACGAGCAGTACTTC
CASRRTGSSYEQYF
>TRBV27|-|TRBD2|TRBJ2-1
TGTGCCAGCAGTTTAATGGCTAGCGGGAGTCTTAAGCAGTTCTTC
CASSLMASGSLKQFF
>TRBV6-6|-|-|TRBJ1-6
TGTGCCAGTGTACGCGGCCCGGCATTGGGCCTCCACTTT
CASVRGPALGLHF
>TRBV5-4|-|-|TRBJ2-3
TGTGCCAGCAGCTCCCAACGGGGCACAGATACGCAGTATTTT
CASSSQRGTDTQYF
>TRBV28|-|TRBD2|TRBJ2-3
TGTGCCAGCAGTTTATTCAGCCTAGCGGGAGGTTTAGATACGCAGTATTTT
CASSLFSLAGGLDTQYF
>TRBV28|-|-|TRBJ1-1
TGTGCCAGCAGTTTATTGTACACTGAAGCTTTCTTT
CASSLLYTEAFF
>TRBV2|-|TRBD1|TRBJ1-6
TGTGCCAGCAGGCCCATCACAGGGGGAAATTCACCCCTCCACTTT
CASRPITGGNSPLHF
>TRBV28|-|-|TRBJ2-7
TGTGCCAGCAGTTTCCAGGGCCCCTACGAGCAGTACTTC
CASSFQGPYEQYF
>TRBV10-3|-|-|TRBJ1-1
TGTGCCATCAGTGCGGCAGGGACAAACACTGAAGCTTTCTTT
CAISAAGTNTEAFF
>TRBV5-6|-|TRBD2|TRBJ2-5
TGTGCCAGCAGCTTGGGGGGACTAAAGGGAGTAGAGACCCAGTACTTC
CASSLGGLKGVETQYF
>TRBV5-1|-|TRBD1|TRBJ1-4
TGCGCCAGCAGCTTTGGGACAGGGAATGAAAAACTGTTTTTT
CASSFGTGNEKLFF
>TRBV30|-|TRBD1|TRBJ2-5
TGTGCCTGGAGTCTCCTGGGAAAGGGGGCTCGGTACTTC
CAWSLLGKGARYF
>TRBV7-6|-|TRBD2|TRBJ2-5
TGTGCCAGCAGCTCGGGACTATGGGGCCAAGAGACCCAGTACTTC
CASSSGLWGQETQYF
>TRBV10-3|-|TRBD1|TRBJ2-6
TGTGCCATCAGTGAGAGGGCAGGGGGTACGGGGGCCAACGTCCTGACTTTC
CAISERAGGTGANVLTF
>TRBV25-1|-|-|TRBJ2-1
TGTGCCAGCAGTAAGGACGTGGACAATGAGCAGTTCTTC
CASSKDVDNEQFF
>TRBV10-3|-|-|TRBJ2-7
TGTGCCATCGCGGCCGGCTACGAGCAGTACTTC
CAIAAGYEQYF
>TRBV28|-|TRBD1|TRBJ1-5
TGTGCCAGCAGGCGTCGATTACAGGGGCGGCCCCAGCATTTT
CASRRRLQGRPQHF
>TRBV7-7|-|TRBD1|TRBJ2-5
TGTGCTAGCAGCTTACAGGGGCCAAGGGAGACCCAGTACTTC
CASSLQGPRETQYF
>TRBV6-1|-|-|TRBJ2-5
TGTGCCAGCAGCCAAACAGGGAGGGAGACCCAGTACTTC
CASSQTGRETQYF
>TRBV4-2|many|-|TRBJ2-7
TGTGCCAGCAGCCAAGCTCGGACCTACGAGCAGTACTTC
CASSQARTYEQYF
>TRBV11-2|-|-|TRBJ2-5
TGTGCCAGCAGCCACCAGCGGGCGGGCGGAGAGACCCAGTACTTC
CASSHQRAGGETQYF
>TRBV19|-|TRBD2|TRBJ2-3
TGTGCCAGTAGGCCTAACTTAGCGGGAAGCACAGATACGCAGTATTTT
CASRPNLAGSTDTQYF
>TRBV10-1|once|-|TRBJ2-7
TGCGCCAGCAGTGAGCGTGGGTTTGGTTACGAGCAGTACTTC
CASSERGFGYEQYF
>TRBV19|-|-|TRBJ2-3
TGTGCCAGTAGTATTGGGGGGACTCTTTGGACAGATACGCAGTATTTT
CASSIGGTLWTDTQYF
>TRBV6-1|once|TRBD1|TRBJ1-5
TGTGCCAGCAGCCTCGACAGGGCGGGCGGTCAGCCCCAGCATTTT
CASSLDRAGGQPQHF
>TRBV5-1|-|-|TRBJ2-7
TGCGCCAGCAGCTTGTTGCCTCTTGGCAGCCTAGAGCCGGGGGAGCAGTACTTC
CASSLLPLGSLEPGEQYF
>TRBV29-1|-|TRBD1|TRBJ2-7
TGCAGCGTACAGGGACAGAACTACGAGCAGTACTTC
CSVQGQNYEQYF
>TRBV5-6|few|-|TRBJ2-7
TGTGCCAGCAGCTCCCCTGGGCCCTACGAGCAGTACTTC
CASSSPGPYEQYF
>TRBV19|-|-|TRBJ1-5
TGTGCCAGTAGTTGGCAGGGACGTGATCAGCCCCAGCATTTT
CASSWQGRDQPQHF
>TRBV5-1|-|TRBD2|TRBJ2-1
TGCGCCAGCAGCATGTCCGGGACTAGCGCTCACAATGAGCAGTTCTTC
CASSMSGTSAHNEQFF